This T cell receptor beta chain was sequenced during a study of T cells in Graves' hyperthyroidism and ophthalmopathy (dated by TCRdb to about 2019). Background on the whole study: Peripheral blood was collected at initial diagnosis, before any treatment. Whether ophthalmopathy could be predicted prospectively was tested in an independent validation cohort made up of about 18 hyperthyroidism patients plus 17 patients who later progressed to ophthalmopathy. To identify TCR V-J signatures that set the groups apart, the researchers used a discovery cohort of about a hundred patients, made up of 40 to 45 with Graves' ophthalmopathy and 57 with stable Graves' hyperthyroidism. Following sampling, methimazole starting at 30 mg daily was given to hyperthyroidism patients, and high-dose intravenous methylprednisolone was given to ophthalmopathy patients. Thyroid tissue and blood T-cell repertoires from several Graves' hyperthyroidism patients were also compared in the study. TCR Vbeta CDR3 sequencing of 120 to 150 peripheral blood samples (around 45 ophthalmopathy, approximately 80 hyperthyroidism and approximately 17 progressor patients) is reported in the paper. The 90 to 100 discovery patients were randomly split 7:3 into training and test sets. Findings and caveats that apply to the study as a whole: Most expanded thyroid clonotypes (frequency above 0.001) were also found in blood, which suggests that blood repertoires may mirror thyroid immune responses. A 13 V-J signature model separated ophthalmopathy from stable hyperthyroidism, with about 88% sensitivity and about 81% specificity in cross-validation and 80%/75% in testing. Sample size was not statistically predetermined, and blinding of investigators to group allocation was not performed. During validation, the model predicted progression to ophthalmopathy a median of around 7 months ahead of onset, with approximately 71% sensitivity and 72.22% specificity.

The V and J ends are trimmed by 5 bases and 5 bases, leaving 12 bases between them. From cysteine to phenylalanine, the CDR3 is 13 amino acids long. The sequence is cut down to CDR3 DNA, 39 bases in frame from base 1. Amplification of TCR beta CDR3 regions was carried out from RNA transcripts. The TCR CDR3 was subjected to a first round of RT-PCR using the HTBI primer set and the Qiagen OneStep RT-PCR kit. Libraries were constructed in a second round of multiplex PCR, after which size selection and purification were carried out. Libraries were sequenced paired-end with 100 bp reads on an Illumina HiSeq2000. The authors' analysis ran thus. SOAPnuke was used to process the raw data, with reads discarded if the reads contained adapters or uncalled bases, had a mean Phred below 15, or lacked an exact constant-primer or identifier match. COPE v1.2.5 was used to merge high-quality paired reads, and clonotypes were defined as unique nucleotide sequences. MiTCR v1.1 was used to align clonotypes to the IMGT TRBV, TRBD and TRBJ reference segments. Analysis was restricted to V-J combinations with a frequency above 0.0001, which covered just over 98% of repertoires. The TCS score was defined as F50 (clonal expansion) divided by E x V (chaos), with BLOSUM62-based TCRdist calculated between CDR3 peptides within each V-J. Welch's t-statistics and random forest reduced around 520 V-J features to 10 to 15, which were used in a naive Bayes classifier (R e1071). TCRdb ran its own pipeline on the public reads, namely fastp trimming at Q25 and MiXCR clone calling, and kept in-frame beta chains. Entries that share a CDR3 protein sequence are merged under the most common genes and DNA. For this entry, the V and J calls and clone size follow TCRdb and not the study's own pipeline. This sample lists a few hundred thousand distinct CDR3 sequences; approximately 13% were detected once. About a fifth of the sample comes from the top ten.

The hyperthyroidism patients were between 18 and 65 years old and newly diagnosed, with a disease duration of less than 2 months. Any patient with an uncontrolled infection, another autoimmune disease, pregnancy or lactation was excluded. Diagnoses were established on the basis of clinical symptoms, serum thyroxine and TRAb, thyroid ultrasound, and orbital computed tomography. Blood from progressor patients was drawn when they were first diagnosed with hyperthyroidism, before any ophthalmopathy symptoms appeared. PBMCs were separated from approximately 10 ml of fresh peripheral blood using Ficoll-Paque density gradient centrifugation. Progressor patients were initially diagnosed with Graves' hyperthyroidism and developed ophthalmopathy during follow-up. Total RNA was extracted with Trizol reagent, and quality was checked on an Agilent 2100 Bioanalyzer. This clonotype has at least ten counts. The antigen this receptor binds is unknown. Base quality data are lacking; no much larger clone is found one base away.

The rearrangement combines TRBV12-3 or TRBV12-4 with TRBJ1-1, with the D gene call left open. The receptor was derived from a man aged 30 to 45 with Graves' hyperthyroidism that later progressed to Graves' ophthalmopathy. Sequenced input: blood. The DNA sequence is TGTGCCAGCAGTCGCGAGGGCAGAACTGAAGCTTTCTTT. This sequence encodes CASSREGRTEAFF.